Shown below are 11 T cell receptor beta chains from a single sample sequenced in a study of cytomegalovirus exposure and HLA in healthy donors. A multiplex PCR was run with 60 Vbeta primers and 13 Jbeta primers. Clones were read by immunoSEQ multiplex PCR, and TCRdb kept only the in-frame ones, dropping some. This sample carries tens of thousands of clones, just under 80% of them seen once, and the ten largest clones take 8% to 9.5%. The sequencing input was PBMCs. These receptors all stem from a woman aged 40-49 years in good health and CMV-seropositive.

This chain links TRBV5-1 with TRBJ2-7, with TRBD2 matching 8 bases. V dropped 0 bases and J dropped 5; count of bases not matched to a gene: 7. The germline V gene encodes CDR1 SGHRS and CDR2 YFSETQ. The CDR3 totals 15 residues. This CDR3 reads CASSLARGGRHEQYF. The CDR3 DNA reads as TGCGCCAGCAGCTTGGCCCGGGGGGGCCGTCACGAGCAGTACTTC.

The chain employs TRBV14 and TRBJ1-2; the D is unclear. The CDR3 runs 14 residues. The V end lost 0 bases, the J end lost 8 bases, and 13 bases lay between the germline ends. Germline V CDR1 and CDR2: SGHDN, FVKESK. The CDR3 DNA sequence: TGTGCCAGCAGCCAAGATCCCCGGAGTGGCGGCTACACCTTC. It yields the protein CASSQDPRSGGYTF.

The chain carries TRBV11-3 and TRBJ2-5; 8 positions match TRBD1. The CDR3 covers 15 residues. Germline V gives CDR1 SGHNT, CDR2 YENEEA. J gave up 5 bases and V 5 bases, and 10 bases lay outside the gene matches. CDR3 DNA sequence: TGTGCCAGCAGCCCAAGGACAGGGTGGGCCGAGACCCAGTACTTC. Translating it yields CASSPRTGWAETQYF.

This clone has just a few counts. The identical CDR3 is also encoded by other nucleotide sequences in the sample. The chain combines TRBV4-3 with TRBJ2-7; 9 bases agree with TRBD1. This CDR3 comprises 14 residues. The J segment lost 4 bases and the V segment lost 4 bases, leaving 5 bases of the junction unmatched. CDR1 is LGHNA and CDR2 is YSLEER in the germline V gene. The CDR3 here is CASSPGQGTYEQYF. DNA for the CDR3: TGCGCCAGCAGCCCCGGACAGGGGACGTACGAGCAGTACTTC.

The chain couples TRBV14 to TRBJ2-7, with no clear D. V lost 1 base, J lost 5 bases, and 9 bases lay in between. The germline V gene encodes CDR1 SGHDN and CDR2 FVKESK. The CDR3 extends over 13 amino acids. The CDR3 protein is CASSQAGIHEQYF. The CDR3 coding sequence is TGTGCCAGCAGCCAAGCAGGAATCCACGAGCAGTACTTC.

J is TRBJ1-1 and V is TRBV7-9, with 12 bases matching TRBD1. The germline gives CDR1 SEHNR, CDR2 FQNEAQ (reference sequence). This CDR3 comprises 18 residues. After removal of 5 bases from V and 0 bases from J, the junction contained 10 bases not matched to a gene. The CDR3 loop reads CASSPRGQGAPMNTEAFF. CDR3 DNA sequence: TGTGCCAGCAGCCCCCGGGGACAGGGGGCCCCCATGAACACTGAAGCTTTCTTT.

This clone was seen a few times. The CDR3 DNA reads as TGCAGCGTTCGACTAGCGGGGGTGGGTGAGCAGTTCTTC. Translated, it gives CSVRLAGVGEQFF. The genes are TRBV29-1 and TRBJ2-1; TRBD2 matches 12 bases. J was trimmed by 9 bases and V by 5 bases; bases with no gene match: 5. This CDR3 is built from 13 residues. CDR1 is SQVTM, CDR2 ANQGSEA, per germline.

This clone was observed a single time. The chain carries TRBV10-3 and TRBJ1-1; 8 bases fit TRBD1. The junction had 2 bases not matched to a gene; V was cut back by 4 bases and J by 4 bases. The CDR3 totals 13 residues. Germline V lookup: CDR1 ENHRY, CDR2 SYGVKD. The CDR3 bases are TGTGCCATCAGTGCCACAGGGGGCACTGAAGCTTTCTTT. This sequence encodes CAISATGGTEAFF.

The chain uses TRBV30 and TRBJ1-2; D not certain. CDR1 and CDR2 (germline): GTSNPN, SVGIG (reference sequence). V was shortened by 3 bases and J by 2 bases, with 10 bases between the two germline ends. The CDR3 sequence is 13 residues long. CDR3 sequence: CAWRVGRNYGYTF. CDR3 bases: TGTGCCTGGAGAGTAGGGAGGAACTATGGCTACACCTTC.

On this clone itself: The junction and the germline gene differ at one end; a read error may be behind it. The chain has TRBV7-9 and TRBJ1-2; TRBD1 matches 7 bases. This CDR3 is built from 14 residues. The germline V gene encodes CDR1 SEHNR and CDR2 FQNEAQ (reference sequence). CDR3 loop: CSSRRDRTNYGYTF. Here the CDR3 DNA reads TGTTCCAGCAGGAGGGACAGAACTAACTATGGCTACACCTTC.

The chain has TRBV30 and TRBJ1-1, with 7 bases fitting TRBD1. CDR1 is GTSNPN, CDR2 SVGIG, per germline (reference sequence). The CDR3 totals 13 residues. J lost 4 bases, V lost 0 bases, and 2 bases had no gene match. The CDR3 protein is CAWSVTGATEAFF. The CDR3 region has the DNA TGTGCCTGGAGTGTAACAGGGGCCACTGAAGCTTTCTTT.